This T cell receptor beta chain comes out of a study of blood T cell repertoires in COVID-19. Study at large: The origin of the acute and convalescent COVID-19 samples was the United States, Italy and Spain. Nucleic acid was either cDNA or gDNA, and it came from T cells, B-cell-depleted T cells, or PBMCs.

Trimming left V 8 bases short and J 5 bases short, with 18 bases between. CDR1 SEHNR and CDR2 FQNEAQ come from the germline V gene (reference sequence). The length of the CDR3 is 14 residues. Source study methods: Cell counts per sample came from amplifying reference gene primers. Assay: immunoSEQ multiplex PCR; the TCRdb copy retains only in-frame clones and omits some. The DNA gave D and trimming, while V, J and clone size come from that table. The sample lists 200,000 to 250,000 clones, 70% to 85% occurring once. The TCR sequence derives from a woman older than 75 with acute or convalescent COVID-19. This chain joins TRBV7-9 and TRBJ2-5, with D tentatively TRBD1 (5 bases). Sequencing used peripheral blood. This CDR3 is CASGTPGSRETQYF. CDR3 DNA sequence: TGTGCCAGCGGCACCCCAGGGTCGAGGGAGACCCAGTACTTC.